These 29 T cell receptor beta chains were all obtained from the same sample, sequenced in a study of shared clonotypes between healthy human individuals (TCRdb year 2020). Library method: the immunoSEQ multiplex PCR assay. The immuneACCESS repertoire file appears here via TCRdb, limited to in-frame rearrangements. These files lack a portion of the clones; in checked studies, under half of the deficit traces to unresolved V genes, and the cause of the others is not known. This sample is represented by 2 million or so clones; approximately 94% of them were singletons. 0.85% to 1.2% of the sample is in the top ten clones. CD8 naive samples were obtained by positive selection for CCR7 among CD45RO-negative cells, yielding a CD45RA+CCR7+ population from which TemRA cells were excluded. The specimen was naive CD8+ T cells sorted from blood. The sample's cell subset or site label is to be understood as: CD45RA+CCR7+. The receptors originated from a man in his late teens or twenties in good health.

As concerns this clone: Other DNA sequences in this sample translate to the same CDR3. This chain links TRBV7-2 with TRBJ2-7, with 7 nucleotides matching TRBD2. From germline, CDR1 is SGHTA and CDR2 FQGNSA. The J segment lost 1 base and the V segment lost 0 bases, leaving 0 bases of the junction unmatched. There are 14 residues in the CDR3. The CDR3 spells CASSLAGGSYEQYF. The CDR3 nucleotides are TGTGCCAGCAGCTTAGCGGGAGGGTCCTACGAGCAGTACTTC.

The J gene is TRBJ2-7, the V gene TRBV7-8; 13 nucleotides match TRBD2. This CDR3 is built from 16 residues. Trimming at V came to 5 bases and at J to 0 bases, leaving 4 bases not matched to a gene. Germline V CDR1 and CDR2: SGHVS, FQNEAQ. CDR3 nucleotide sequence: TGTGCCAGCAGCCAAGGACTAGCGGGGGTCTCCTACGAGCAGTACTTC. This codes for CASSQGLAGVSYEQYF.

A remark on this clone: Within the sample, other DNA sequences also encode this same CDR3. This CDR3 reads CASSLDLMNTEAFF. The CDR3, as DNA: TGTGCCAGCAGCCTCGATTTGATGAACACTGAAGCTTTCTTT. The chain combines TRBV27 with TRBJ1-1; no clear D gene. The germline CDR1 and CDR2 sequences are MNHEY and SMNVEV (reference sequence). Between the trimmed V and J ends, which lost 6 bases and 0 bases, there was a span of 11 bases. This CDR3 region has 14 residues.

The chain uses TRBV5-8 and TRBJ2-1; possibly TRBD2 for D (6 bases). The CDR3 contains 12 residues. CDR1 and CDR2 from the germline V gene are SGHTS and YDEGEE. V lost 7 bases and J lost 4, with 9 bases in between. The CDR3 region has the DNA TGTGCCAGCGGGGACTCGTACAATGAGCAGTTCTTC. This translates into CASGDSYNEQFF.

The chain is built from TRBV2 and TRBJ2-1, with 8 bases aligning to TRBD1. The junction had 9 bases not matched to a gene; V was cut back by 6 bases and J by 5 bases. The CDR3 has 15 residues. CDR1 is SNHLY, CDR2 FYNNEI, per germline. For the CDR3, the DNA is TGTGCCAGCAGGCCCTGGACAGGGATGGACAATGAGCAGTTCTTC. It translates to CASRPWTGMDNEQFF.

The chain employs TRBV29-1 and TRBJ2-7; 11 nucleotides match TRBD1. Germline V gene lookup returns CDR1 SQVTM and CDR2 ANQGSEA. Losses at the gene ends were 6 bases for V and 3 bases for J; bases not matched to a gene: 7. CDR3 length equals 14 residues. The DNA of the CDR3 is TGCAGCGTAGCCGGGACAGGGGGGGTCTACGAGCAGTACTTC. It translates to CSVAGTGGVYEQYF.

CDR3 DNA sequence: TGTGCCAGCAGTCCAACACAGGGGACTGAAGCTTTCTTT. It yields the protein CASSPTQGTEAFF. The V call is TRBV2, the J call TRBJ1-1, with 7 bases lining up with TRBD1. Germline V lookup: CDR1 SNHLY, CDR2 FYNNEI. This CDR3 has 13 residues. The V gene end was trimmed by 5 bases and the J gene end by 5 bases; junction bases not matched to a gene: 5.

About this clone itself: Distinct nucleotide sequences in the sample also encode this CDR3. For the CDR3, the DNA is TGTGCCAGCAGCGTTGACAGGGCCTACGAGCAGTACTTC. It translates to CASSVDRAYEQYF. The J gene is TRBJ2-7, the V gene TRBV2; 7 bases are a match to TRBD1. The CDR3 covers 13 residues. V dropped 6 bases and J dropped 2; count of bases not matched to a gene: 4. The germline V gene has CDR1 SNHLY and CDR2 FYNNEI.

As for this clone: Other nucleotide sequences in the sample specify the same CDR3. The CDR3 DNA reads as TGTGCTAGTGGTAAGGACAGACAAGAGACCCAGTACTTC. Translated, it gives CASGKDRQETQYF. V and J are TRBV12-5 and TRBJ2-5; D is possibly TRBD1 (6 bases). The V gene lost 5 bases and the J gene lost 2 bases, with 9 bases spanning the gap. CDR3 length: 13 residues. Germline CDR1 reads LGHNT; CDR2 reads FRNRAP.

About this clone: This specimen includes other DNA sequences encoding the same CDR3. The V call is TRBV7-9, the J call TRBJ2-7, with TRBD1 matching 9 bases. Germline V CDR1 and CDR2: SEHNR, FQNEAQ (reference sequence). This CDR3 is 14 amino acids long. The junction had 5 bases not matched to a gene; V was cut back by 5 bases and J by 3 bases. This chain's CDR3 is CASSPRQGGYEQYF. In DNA form, the CDR3 reads TGTGCCAGCAGCCCCAGACAGGGGGGCTACGAGCAGTACTTC. Complete variable domain (other parts from reference TRBV7-9 and TRBJ2-7): DTGVSQNPRHKITKRGQNVTFRCDPISEHNRLYWYRQTLGQGPEFLTYFQNEAQLEKSRLLSDRFSAERPKGSFSTLEIQRTEQGDSAMYLCASSPRQGGYEQYFGPGTRLTVT.

This clone was detected once. The rearrangement uses TRBV19 and TRBJ1-1, with a possible D match to TRBD1 (5 bases). This CDR3 contains 10 residues. The V gene lost 7 bases and the J gene lost 7 bases, with 7 bases spanning the gap. From germline, CDR1 is LNHDA and CDR2 SQIVND (reference sequence). CDR3 amino acids: CASMDIEAFF. As DNA, the CDR3 is TGTGCCAGTATGGACATTGAAGCTTTCTTT.

The chain joins TRBV14 to TRBJ1-6, with D maybe TRBD1 (6 bases). V was pared by 3 bases and J by 2 bases, with 14 bases between. The CDR3 length is 17 residues. The V gene's germline CDR1 is SGHDN and CDR2 FVKESK. The CDR3 region is CASSHRGSITYNSPLHF. CDR3 nucleotide sequence: TGTGCCAGCAGCCACAGGGGAAGTATAACCTATAATTCACCCCTCCACTTT.

The chain uses TRBV6-5 and TRBJ2-7, with 11 bases identical to TRBD2. Unmatched junction bases numbered 8, after V lost 4 bases and J lost 6 bases. Germline V CDR1 and CDR2: MNHEY, SVGAGI. The CDR3 is 15 residues long. CDR3 in DNA: TGTGCCAGCAGTTCCACTAGCGGGAGACAGGGCGAGCAGTACTTC. It codes for CASSSTSGRQGEQYF.

Regarding this clone: The sample holds other DNA sequences that translate to the same CDR3. The gene calls are TRBV30 and TRBJ2-7; D is undetermined. Per germline, CDR1 GTSNPN and CDR2 SVGIG (reference sequence). The CDR3 length is 11 residues. Trimming stripped 3 bases from V and 0 bases from J, with 3 bases between. CDR3 sequence reads: CAWSSSYEQYF. The CDR3, as DNA: TGTGCCTGGAGCTCCTCCTACGAGCAGTACTTC.

The DNA of the CDR3 is TGTGCCAGCTCCCCATGGGGCGCTGGTTACGAGCAGTACTTC. Its translation is CASSPWGAGYEQYF. This chain joins TRBV27 and TRBJ2-7; D might be TRBD1 (5 bases). This CDR3 has 14 amino acids. Germline V gives CDR1 MNHEY, CDR2 SMNVEV (reference sequence). V gave up 8 bases and J gave up 4 bases, with 18 bases separating them.

The CDR3 nucleotides are TGTGCCAGTATCCCCCGCGGGGGGTTGGTAGCCAAAAACATTCAGTACTTC. Translating it yields CASIPRGGLVAKNIQYF. J is TRBJ2-4 and V is TRBV19; TRBD2 aligns across 8 bases. In germline, CDR1 is LNHDA, CDR2 SQIVND (reference sequence). The junction had 11 bases not matched to a gene; V was cut back by 7 bases and J by 0 bases. The length of the CDR3 is 17 residues. The variable domain in full, with the rest retrieved from reference TRBV19 and TRBJ2-4, is DGGITQSPKYLFRKEGQNVTLSCEQNLNHDAMYWYRQDPGQGLRLIYYSQIVNDFQKGDIAEGYSVSREKKESFPLTVTSAQKNPTAFYLCASIPRGGLVAKNIQYFGAGTRLSVL.

V and J are TRBV10-3 and TRBJ2-7; possibly TRBD1 for D (5 bases). Germline values: CDR1 ENHRY, CDR2 SYGVKD. The CDR3 covers 15 residues. Trimming stripped 0 bases from V and 1 base from J, with 10 bases between. CDR3 sequence reads: CAISESHTGSYEQYF. The CDR3 DNA sequence: TGTGCCATCAGTGAGTCCCACACAGGTTCCTACGAGCAGTACTTC.

The chain links TRBV7-8 to TRBJ2-5; D uncertain. Germline-derived CDR1 and CDR2 are SGHVS and FQNEAQ. The CDR3 covers 13 residues. The germline V and J ends were trimmed by 3 bases and 2 bases, with 7 bases remaining between them. Here the CDR3 DNA reads TGTGCCAGCAGCTTCCTGGAACAAGAGACCCAGTACTTC. Amino acid sequence: CASSFLEQETQYF. Full variable domain (remainder filled in from reference TRBV7-8 and TRBJ2-5): GAGVSQSPRYKVAKRGQDVALRCDPISGHVSLFWYQQALGQGPEFLTYFQNEAQLDKSGLPSDRFFAERPEGSVSTLKIQRTQQEDSAVYLCASSFLEQETQYFGPGTRLLVL.

A single count supports this clone. V usage is TRBV4-3 and J usage is TRBJ2-7, with 8 bases lining up with TRBD2. Trimming at V came to 0 bases and at J to 4 bases, leaving 5 bases not matched to a gene. The CDR3 has 15 residues. In germline, CDR1 is LGHNA, CDR2 YSLEER. CDR3 DNA: TGCGCCAGCAGCCAAGATAGGGGACTAGGATACGAGCAGTACTTC. Residues: CASSQDRGLGYEQYF.

This clone was counted a single time. V is TRBV7-9 and J is TRBJ2-7; TRBD1 might be the D (6 bases). V was clipped by 3 bases and J by 0 bases, with 18 bases between them. Germline values: CDR1 SEHNR, CDR2 FQNEAQ (reference sequence). The CDR3 is made up of 17 amino acids. CDR3 loop: CASSFGIGQTSSYEQYF. As DNA, the CDR3 is TGTGCCAGCAGCTTCGGTATTGGACAGACGAGCTCCTACGAGCAGTACTTC.

This clone showed up just once. This chain joins TRBV11-2 and TRBJ2-2; TRBD1 matches at 9 bases. J gave up 4 bases and V 5 bases, and 2 bases lay outside the gene matches. Germline CDR1 reads SGHAT; CDR2 reads FQNNGV. This CDR3 is 14 amino acids long. The CDR3 here is CASSMTGGTGELFF. CDR3 nucleotide sequence: TGTGCCAGCAGCATGACAGGGGGCACCGGGGAGCTGTTTTTT. The full variable domain, rest sourced from reference TRBV11-2 and TRBJ2-2, is EAGVAQSPRYKIIEKRQSVAFWCNPISGHATLYWYQQILGQGPKLLIQFQNNGVVDDSQLPKDRFSAERLKGVDSTLKIQPAKLEDSAVYLCASSMTGGTGELFFGEGSRLTVL.

The chain recombines TRBV18 with TRBJ1-5, with D unresolved. Trimming took off 3 bases at V and 4 bases at J, with 10 bases between the two ends. Germline values: CDR1 KGHSH, CDR2 LQKENI. The CDR3 spans 14 residues. For the CDR3, the DNA is TGTGCCAGCTCACCCTTGGGATCGAATCAGCCCCAGCATTTT. Translating gives CASSPLGSNQPQHF.

The V call is TRBV7-9, the J call TRBJ1-3; no clear D gene. The V end lost 8 bases, the J end lost 2 bases, and 4 bases lay between the germline ends. The CDR3 consists of 11 residues. Germline V lookup: CDR1 SEHNR, CDR2 FQNEAQ (reference sequence). CDR3 loop: CASCPGNTIYF. DNA for the CDR3: TGTGCCAGCTGCCCTGGAAACACCATATATTTT.

This clone has only one observation. The chain uses TRBV19 and TRBJ2-1, with unresolved D. V lost 5 bases, J lost 4 bases, and 9 bases lay in between. The germline V gene has CDR1 LNHDA and CDR2 SQIVND (reference sequence). This CDR3 contains 13 residues. CDR3 sequence: CASSFDPYNEQFF. CDR3 DNA: TGTGCCAGTAGTTTCGACCCGTACAATGAGCAGTTCTTC.

The chain employs TRBV15 and TRBJ2-3; D might be TRBD1 or TRBD2, each matching 5 bases. CDR3 size: 14 residues. CDR1 and CDR2 from the germline V gene are LNHNV and YYDKDF (reference sequence). The V and J ends lost 3 bases and 6 bases respectively, with 13 bases between them. DNA for the CDR3: TGTGCCACCAGCAGCAGGGACCTGAGGGATACGCAGTATTTT. Its protein is CATSSRDLRDTQYF.

This chain joins TRBV5-6 and TRBJ2-1; 10 bases are shared with TRBD1. CDR1 and CDR2 from the germline V gene are SGHDT and YYEEEE. V dropped 4 bases and J dropped 5; count of bases not matched to a gene: 6. The CDR3 totals 15 residues. The CDR3 is CASSQGQGFHNEQFF. The CDR3 DNA reads as TGTGCCAGCAGCCAGGGACAGGGGTTCCACAATGAGCAGTTCTTC.

Details on this clone: Other DNA sequences in this specimen translate into the identical CDR3. This chain joins TRBV5-8 and TRBJ1-1; D unresolved. Trimming took off 4 bases at V and 1 base at J, with 8 bases between the two ends. CDR3 length: 13 residues. Germline lookup yields CDR1 SGHTS and CDR2 YDEGEE. The CDR3 is CASSLTANTEAFF. The CDR3 DNA reads TGTGCCAGCAGCCTAACAGCGAACACTGAAGCTTTCTTT.

The J gene is TRBJ2-1, the V gene TRBV7-9, with TRBD2 identical over 16 bases. The trim removed 3 bases at V and 10 bases at J, leaving 3 bases unmatched. The germline gives CDR1 SEHNR, CDR2 FQNEAQ (reference sequence). This CDR3 is built from 15 residues. In DNA, the CDR3 is TGTGCCAGCAGCTTGCCGGGACTAGCGGGAGGGGAGCAGTTCTTC. Translation: CASSLPGLAGGEQFF. Using reference TRBV7-9 and TRBJ2-1 for the parts outside the CDR3, the full variable domain is DTGVSQNPRHKITKRGQNVTFRCDPISEHNRLYWYRQTLGQGPEFLTYFQNEAQLEKSRLLSDRFSAERPKGSFSTLEIQRTEQGDSAMYLCASSLPGLAGGEQFFGPGTRLTVL.

V is TRBV15 and J is TRBJ2-7, with 7 bases fitting TRBD1. Germline CDR1 is LNHNV and CDR2 is YYDKDF (reference sequence). There are 13 residues in the CDR3. Losses at the gene ends were 5 bases for V and 2 bases for J; bases not matched to a gene: 3. CDR3 loop: CATSEDRTYEQYF. The CDR3 DNA sequence: TGTGCCACCAGCGAGGACAGGACCTACGAGCAGTACTTC.